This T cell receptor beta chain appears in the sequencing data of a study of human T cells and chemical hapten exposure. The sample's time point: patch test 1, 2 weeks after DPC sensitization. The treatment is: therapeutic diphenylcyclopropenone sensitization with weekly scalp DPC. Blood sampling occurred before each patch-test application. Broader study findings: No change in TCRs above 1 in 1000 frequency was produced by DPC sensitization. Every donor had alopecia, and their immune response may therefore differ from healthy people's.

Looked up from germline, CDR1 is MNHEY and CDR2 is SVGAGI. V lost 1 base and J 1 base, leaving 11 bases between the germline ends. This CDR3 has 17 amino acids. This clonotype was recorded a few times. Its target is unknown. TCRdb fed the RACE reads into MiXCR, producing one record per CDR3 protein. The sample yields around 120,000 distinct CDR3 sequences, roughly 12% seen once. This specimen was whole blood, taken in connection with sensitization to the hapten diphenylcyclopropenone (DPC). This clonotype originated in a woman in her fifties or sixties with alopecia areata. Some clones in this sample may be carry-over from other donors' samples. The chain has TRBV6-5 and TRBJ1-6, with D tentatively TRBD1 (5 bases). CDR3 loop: CASSYWDVFSYNSPLHF. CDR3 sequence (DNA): TGTGCCAGCAGTTACTGGGACGTGTTTTCCTATAATTCACCCCTCCACTTT.